This TCR beta chain was sequenced in a study of CXCR3-negative and CXCR3-positive naive CD8 T cells. As for this clonotype: Antigen unknown.

UMI-tagged TRB cDNA libraries were built via 5' RACE. TCRdb reprocessed the 5' RACE reads and stores each CDR3 protein as one record, lacking DNA. The listing contains over 150,000 distinct CDR3 sequences. CD45RO-CCR7+CD27+CD95- defined naive CD8+ T cells. Findings and caveats of the study: The TRB CDR3s that CXCR3-positive naive cells carried were more hydrophobic than those of CXCR3-negative naive cells.

This CDR3 contains 12 residues. The germline CDR1 and CDR2 sequences are SQVTM and ANQGSEA. Sequencing input: naive CXCR3+ CD8+ T cells from blood. Specified subset: CD45RO-CCR7+CD27+CD95- naive CD8+ T cells expressing CXCR3 (TNR3+). This TCR was sampled from a human donor in good health. Some clones in this sample may be carry-over from other donors' samples. The rearrangement links TRBV29-1 to TRBJ1-1. This CDR3 is CSVVGPNTEAFF.